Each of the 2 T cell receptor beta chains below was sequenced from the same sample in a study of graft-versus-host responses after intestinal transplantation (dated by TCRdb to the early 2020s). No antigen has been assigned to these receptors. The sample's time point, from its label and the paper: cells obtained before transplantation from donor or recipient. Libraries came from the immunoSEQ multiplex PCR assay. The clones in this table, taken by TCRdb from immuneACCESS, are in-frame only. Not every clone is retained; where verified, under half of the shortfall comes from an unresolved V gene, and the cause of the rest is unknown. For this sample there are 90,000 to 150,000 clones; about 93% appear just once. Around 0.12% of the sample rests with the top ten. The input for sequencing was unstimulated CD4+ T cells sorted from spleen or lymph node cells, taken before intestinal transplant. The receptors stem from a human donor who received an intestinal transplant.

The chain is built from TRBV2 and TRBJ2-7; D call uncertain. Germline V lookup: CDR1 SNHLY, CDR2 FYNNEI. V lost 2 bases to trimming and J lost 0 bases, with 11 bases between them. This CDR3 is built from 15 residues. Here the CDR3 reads CASSENEWASYEQYF. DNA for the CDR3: TGTGCCAGCAGTGAAAACGAATGGGCCTCCTACGAGCAGTACTTC.

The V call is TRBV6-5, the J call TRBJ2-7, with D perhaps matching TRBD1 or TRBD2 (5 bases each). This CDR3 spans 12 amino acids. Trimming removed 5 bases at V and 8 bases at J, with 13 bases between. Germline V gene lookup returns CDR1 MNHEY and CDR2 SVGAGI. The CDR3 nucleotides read TGTGCCAGCAGTGAAAGGGGAGCCCAGCAGTACTTC. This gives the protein CASSERGAQQYF.